This is a list of T cell receptor beta chains from one sample in a study of blood T cell repertoires in COVID-19. Method: immunoSEQ multiplex PCR; TCRdb's copy keeps in-frame clones and lacks some. The sample carries 70,000 to 95,000 clones, roughly 86% recorded once. The sample was peripheral blood. The receptors here all came from a human donor in a cohort sampled during active COVID-19. Each CDR3 is given without its conserved first and last residue. The order of the fields is V gene, J gene, clone size, CDR3 protein. Clone sizes are given selectively: once, few, many, or a class where the clone is expanded.

V gene: TRBV11-2; J gene: TRBJ2-7; clone size: NA; CDR3 protein: ASSFEGAYEQY
V gene: TRBV7-2; J gene: TRBJ1-2; clone size: NA; CDR3 protein: ASSLGRQGGYT
V gene: TRBV5-1; J gene: TRBJ2-2; clone size: NA; CDR3 protein: ASSPNRLAGGAGELF
V gene: TRBV28; J gene: TRBJ2-7; clone size: NA; CDR3 protein: ATYAQGSTYEQY
V gene: TRBV7-2; J gene: TRBJ2-3; clone size: NA; CDR3 protein: ASSLMVAGGRIDTQY
V gene: TRBV3-1/TRBV3-2; J gene: TRBJ2-3; clone size: NA; CDR3 protein: ASAPGGTDTQY
V gene: TRBV28; J gene: TRBJ2-7; clone size: NA; CDR3 protein: ASKPWRAAGGPYEQY
V gene: TRBV7-2; J gene: TRBJ2-3; clone size: NA; CDR3 protein: ASSEPRTSGGASTDTQY
V gene: TRBV6-6; J gene: TRBJ2-7; clone size: NA; CDR3 protein: ASRDGGTGHYEQY
V gene: TRBV6-2/TRBV6-3; J gene: TRBJ1-1; clone size: NA; CDR3 protein: ASSYLLLNTEAF
V gene: TRBV24-1; J gene: TRBJ2-5; clone size: NA; CDR3 protein: ATSDFGTASGIQETQY
V gene: TRBV7-3; J gene: TRBJ2-2; clone size: NA; CDR3 protein: ASSLTERGGELF
V gene: TRBV11-2; J gene: TRBJ2-5; clone size: once; CDR3 protein: ASSLISTSDTQY
V gene: TRBV15; J gene: TRBJ2-1; clone size: NA; CDR3 protein: ATSRDRGNHEQF
V gene: TRBV28; J gene: TRBJ1-1; clone size: NA; CDR3 protein: ASRTIGEVNTEAF
V gene: TRBV7-8; J gene: TRBJ1-2; clone size: NA; CDR3 protein: ASSLDGTGDYGYT
V gene: TRBV6-6; J gene: TRBJ1-2; clone size: once; CDR3 protein: ASRTFGVVYGYT
V gene: TRBV5-6; J gene: TRBJ2-7; clone size: NA; CDR3 protein: ASSGLGQTYEQY
V gene: TRBV5-1; J gene: TRBJ1-1; clone size: NA; CDR3 protein: ASRPIVGTEAF
V gene: TRBV6-1; J gene: TRBJ1-3; clone size: medium-sized; CDR3 protein: ASSEYPSSGNTIY
V gene: TRBV3-1/TRBV3-2; J gene: TRBJ2-5; clone size: NA; CDR3 protein: ASSQGPETQY
V gene: TRBV12-3/TRBV12-4; J gene: TRBJ1-3; clone size: NA; CDR3 protein: ASTRDTRNTIY
V gene: TRBV7-2; J gene: TRBJ2-1; clone size: NA; CDR3 protein: ASSFSTSGGYHEQF
V gene: TRBV11-2; J gene: TRBJ1-2; clone size: NA; CDR3 protein: ASSRGVNYGYT
V gene: TRBV5-1; J gene: TRBJ2-5; clone size: NA; CDR3 protein: ASSGQTGGVETQY